This TCR beta chain appears in the sequencing data of a study of blood T cell repertoires in COVID-19. This CDR3 comprises 12 residues. V lost 5 bases and J 4 bases, leaving 9 bases between the germline ends. Germline V gives CDR1 SGHRS, CDR2 YFSETQ. In this sample, this clone turned up once. The table came from immunoSEQ multiplex PCR; TCRdb's copy has only in-frame clones and leaves some out. The sample holds about 170,000 clones, around 76% seen once. The chain uses TRBV5-1 and TRBJ1-2; a weak D match, TRBD1 (5 bases). Sequencing input: peripheral blood. This clonotype was obtained from a woman between 65 and 79 years old with acute or convalescent COVID-19. The DNA for the CDR3 is TGCGCCAGCAGTTACCAGGGCTATGGCTACACCTTC. This sequence encodes CASSYQGYGYTF. The entire variable domain, with the rest obtained from reference TRBV5-1 and TRBJ1-2, is as follows: KAGVTQTPRYLIKTRGQQVTLSCSPISGHRSVSWYQQTPGQGLQFLFEYFSETQRNKGNFPGRFSGRQFSNSRSEMNVSTLELGDSALYLCASSYQGYGYTFGSGTRLTVV.